Below, 10 T cell receptor beta chains from the same sample are listed, as sequenced in a study of breast tumors, draining lymph nodes, adjacent tissues. MiXCR, run by TCRdb on the multiplex PCR reads, gives a single entry per CDR3 protein. This table has about 130,000 distinct CDR3 sequences, around 20% appearing once. Samples came from axillary lymph nodes draining the breast cancer. The sequencing input was axillary lymph node tissue. The receptors stem from a female donor with breast cancer. Some clones in this sample may be carry-over from other donors' samples.

The chain uses TRBV28 and TRBJ2-1; D unclear. The V gene lost 4 bases and the J gene lost 6 bases, with 16 bases spanning the gap. Germline loops: CDR1 MDHEN, CDR2 SYDVKM. The CDR3 has 15 residues. As DNA, the CDR3 is TGTGCCAGCAGTTCCTCTGACAACATGGGCAATGAGCAGTTCTTC. Its protein product is CASSSSDNMGNEQFF.

This clonotype was recorded many times. This chain joins TRBV2 and TRBJ2-5, with 8 bases fitting TRBD1. Germline CDR1 and CDR2: SNHLY and FYNNEI. The trim removed 8 bases at V and 7 bases at J, leaving 9 bases unmatched. CDR3 length: 13 amino acids. DNA of the CDR3: TGTGCCAGCCACGACAGGGGATTTGGGACCCAGTACTTC. Amino acid sequence: CASHDRGFGTQYF.

J is TRBJ1-1 and V is TRBV3-1; D gene uncertain. This CDR3 has 15 amino acids. Germline V gives CDR1 LGHDT, CDR2 YNNKEL (reference sequence). Trimming left V 4 bases short and J 1 base short, with 13 bases between. The CDR3 here is CASSRSLGRNTEAFF. The CDR3, as DNA: TGTGCCAGCAGCCGAAGCCTCGGACGGAACACTGAAGCTTTCTTT.

Concerning this clonotype: It may be a read error: a sequence one base away is much more abundant. The J gene is TRBJ2-5, the V gene TRBV20-1; the match to TRBD1 covers 7 bases. The CDR3 spans 14 residues. Germline CDR1 and CDR2: DFQATT and SNEGSKA (reference sequence). The V segment lost 3 bases and the J segment 5 bases; nucleotides outside the gene matches: 9. CDR3 in DNA: TGCAGTGCTAGTATCCCGGGACAGAGGGAGACCCAGTACTTC. This encodes CSASIPGQRETQYF.

Ten or more counts support this clonotype. The rearrangement links TRBV2 to TRBJ1-2, with D tentatively TRBD1 (5 bases). Trimming cost V 7 bases and J 2 bases, with 17 bases left between them. The length of the CDR3 is 15 residues. CDR1 and CDR2 (germline): SNHLY, FYNNEI. The chain's CDR3 is CASTVRGEKNYGYTF. The CDR3 coding sequence is TGTGCCAGCACCGTCCGGGGGGAAAAAAACTATGGCTACACCTTC.

The table lists this clonotype with many counts. This sequence joins TRBV7-9 and TRBJ2-7, with TRBD2 identical over 8 bases. The germline gives CDR1 SEHNR, CDR2 FQNEAQ (reference sequence). The CDR3 runs 13 residues. V shed 4 bases and J 4 bases; nucleotides not matched to a gene: 3. CDR3 in amino acids: CASSSREGYEQYF. The CDR3, as DNA: TGTGCCAGCAGCTCCCGGGAGGGGTACGAGCAGTACTTC.

This clonotype was found many times. This chain uses TRBV20-1 with TRBJ2-1, with no clear D. The V gene lost 0 bases and the J gene lost 9 bases, with 18 bases spanning the gap. The CDR3 sequence is 15 residues long. Germline V CDR1 and CDR2: DFQATT, SNEGSKA (reference sequence). CDR3 DNA sequence: TGCAGTGCTAGAGAAGCCACTCCCCTTCCCCCTGAGCAGTTCTTC. Protein sequence: CSAREATPLPPEQFF.

Comment on this clonotype: An end of the junction does not agree with germline; a read error may underlie this. This sequence joins TRBV6-6 and TRBJ2-2, with 14 bases identical to TRBD2. CDR1 and CDR2 from the germline V gene are MNHNY and SVGAGI (reference sequence). The CDR3 runs 17 residues. The CDR3, as DNA: TGTGCCAGCAGCCTATCGACTAGCGGGGGGGCCACCGGGGAGCTGTCTTTT. The encoded protein is CASSLSTSGGATGELSF.

This clonotype was counted a few times. The chain joins TRBV30 to TRBJ2-1; D is unclear. The V gene's germline CDR1 is GTSNPN and CDR2 SVGIG (reference sequence). The CDR3 spans 11 residues. Trimming stripped 3 bases from V and 6 bases from J, with 6 bases between. CDR3 protein: CAWRVFNEQFF. As DNA, the CDR3 is TGTGCCTGGAGGGTGTTCAATGAGCAGTTCTTC.

At least ten counts were recorded for this clonotype. The chain is built from TRBV5-6 and TRBJ1-6; no firm D call. In germline, CDR1 is SGHDT, CDR2 YYEEEE. The CDR3 has 14 amino acids. The germline V and J ends were trimmed by 3 bases and 10 bases, with 14 bases remaining between them. The DNA for the CDR3 is TGTGCCAGCAGCTCGTCCCAGGTTCGGTCACCCCTCCACTTT. Translating gives CASSSSQVRSPLHF.